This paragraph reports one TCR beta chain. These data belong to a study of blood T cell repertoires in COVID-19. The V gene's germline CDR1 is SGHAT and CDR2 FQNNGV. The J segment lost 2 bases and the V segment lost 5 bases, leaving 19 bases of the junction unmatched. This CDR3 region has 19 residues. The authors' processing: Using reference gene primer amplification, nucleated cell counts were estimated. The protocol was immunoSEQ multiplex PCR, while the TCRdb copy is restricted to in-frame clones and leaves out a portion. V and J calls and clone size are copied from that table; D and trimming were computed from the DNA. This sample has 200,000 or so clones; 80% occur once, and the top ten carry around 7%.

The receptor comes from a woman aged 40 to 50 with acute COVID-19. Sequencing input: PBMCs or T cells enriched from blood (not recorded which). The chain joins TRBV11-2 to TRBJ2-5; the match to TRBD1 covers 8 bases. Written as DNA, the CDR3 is TGTGCCAGCAGCACCCACGGGCCAGGGGGCGTATACAGGCAAGAGACCCAGTACTTC. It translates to CASSTHGPGGVYRQETQYF.